This passage covers 22 T cell receptor beta chains from one sample sequenced in a study of T cell changes during pregnancy in multiple sclerosis. The assay was immunoSEQ multiplex PCR, and TCRdb's table has in-frame clones only and misses some. The sample shows around 78,000 clones, roughly 91% of them seen only once. This specimen was peripheral blood, taken in the third trimester of pregnancy. These receptors came from a female donor in good health, enrolled as a control in a pregnancy study.

The chain is built from TRBV7-2 and TRBJ1-4, with TRBD1 as a possible D gene (5 bases). The germline V and J ends were trimmed by 0 bases and 4 bases, with 9 bases remaining between them. Germline V gene lookup returns CDR1 SGHTA and CDR2 FQGNSA. The CDR3 has 15 amino acids. CDR3 bases: TGTGCCAGCAGCTTAGCCCCAGGGATTAATGAAAAACTGTTTTTT. Amino acids: CASSLAPGINEKLFF.

This CDR3 reads CASSDRVGEAGELFF. The CDR3, as DNA: TGTGCCAGCAGTGACAGGGTGGGAGAAGCCGGGGAGCTGTTTTTT. The chain uses TRBV6-4 and TRBJ2-2; D may be TRBD2 (5 bases). Germline loops: CDR1 MRHNA, CDR2 SNTAGT. There are 15 residues in the CDR3. V was trimmed by 2 bases and J by 6 bases, leaving 13 bases between them.

This chain joins TRBV30 and TRBJ2-2; perhaps TRBD1 as D (5 bases). V lost 2 bases, J lost 5 bases, and 9 bases lay in between. The length of the CDR3 is 13 residues. Germline V gene data show CDR1 as GTSNPN and CDR2 as SVGIG (reference sequence). CDR3 sequence: CAWSPKGTGELFF. Written as DNA, the CDR3 is TGTGCCTGGAGTCCGAAGGGGACCGGGGAGCTGTTTTTT.

This chain uses TRBV9 with TRBJ1-5; the match to TRBD1 covers 10 bases. This CDR3 is built from 15 residues. Germline CDR1 and CDR2: SGDLS and YYNGEE. With V trimmed by 0 bases and J by 6 bases, 3 bases remained unmatched. The CDR3 sequence: CASSVGQGARQPQHF. CDR3 nucleotide sequence: TGTGCCAGCAGCGTAGGACAGGGGGCCCGTCAGCCCCAGCATTTT.

This clone has a handful of counts. The chain joins TRBV7-2 to TRBJ2-3; 12 positions agree with TRBD2. CDR1 and CDR2 from the germline V gene are SGHTA and FQGNSA. Unmatched junction bases numbered 11, after V lost 5 bases and J lost 11 bases. The CDR3 is 15 residues long. In DNA form, the CDR3 reads TGTGCCAGCAGCCCCCGACTAGCGGGGGAGTATAAGCAGTATTTT. Its translation: CASSPRLAGEYKQYF.

This clone was seen only once. The chain employs TRBV9 and TRBJ1-1; D may be TRBD1 (5 bases). Germline CDR1 is SGDLS and CDR2 is YYNGEE. This CDR3 spans 16 amino acids. Trimming left V 3 bases short and J 2 bases short, with 17 bases between. CDR3 nucleotides: TGTGCCAGCAGCGCCCCCTTTGGGGGAGGAAACACTGAAGCTTTCTTT. Translated: CASSAPFGGGNTEAFF.

A single count supports this clone. The V and J genes are TRBV19 and TRBJ1-6; D is ambiguous. V was cut by 1 base and J by 4 bases, with 11 bases left in between. The CDR3 runs 16 residues. CDR1 and CDR2 (germline): LNHDA, SQIVND (reference sequence). CDR3 protein: CASSIGGQSYNSPLHF. CDR3 nucleotides: TGTGCCAGTAGTATAGGTGGGCAGAGTTATAATTCACCCCTCCACTTT.

The chain combines TRBV5-1 with TRBJ2-1, with 8 positions matching TRBD2. Germline V gives CDR1 SGHRS, CDR2 YFSETQ. The CDR3 extends over 19 amino acids. Trimming took 1 base from V and 0 from J; bases not matched to a gene: 12. CDR3 nucleotides: TGCGCCAGCAGCTTGAGAGGGGGGACTAGTGGGAGCTCCTACAATGAGCAGTTCTTC. Translated, it gives CASSLRGGTSGSSYNEQFF.

The rearrangement links TRBV6-5 to TRBJ2-5; TRBD2 agrees at 9 bases. This CDR3 spans 16 amino acids. Trimming took 0 bases from V and 1 from J; bases not matched to a gene: 3. The V gene's germline CDR1 is MNHEY and CDR2 SVGAGI. Here the CDR3 reads CASSYSAGGIQETQYF. CDR3 DNA: TGTGCCAGCAGTTACTCGGCGGGAGGGATCCAAGAGACCCAGTACTTC.

This rearrangement joins TRBV18 to TRBJ2-1, with D unresolved. Between the trimmed V and J ends, which lost 3 bases and 5 bases, there was a span of 14 bases. This CDR3 has 15 amino acids. Germline assignment: CDR1 KGHSH and CDR2 LQKENI. DNA of the CDR3: TGTGCCAGCTCACCCTACCTTGGAGAAAACAATGAGCAGTTCTTC. Protein sequence: CASSPYLGENNEQFF.

This clone occurred once. The chain carries TRBV5-6 and TRBJ1-5; D perhaps matches TRBD1 (6 bases). The CDR3 length is 15 residues. The V end lost 4 bases, the J end lost 0 bases, and 11 bases lay between the germline ends. CDR1 SGHDT and CDR2 YYEEEE come from the germline V gene. The CDR3 bases are TGTGCCAGCAGCCTACAGGGATATAGCAATCAGCCCCAGCATTTT. Translation: CASSLQGYSNQPQHF.

This clone has a single count. This chain connects TRBV7-9 to TRBJ2-5; 7 bases align to TRBD1. This CDR3 comprises 14 residues. CDR1 is SEHNR, CDR2 FQNEAQ, per germline (reference sequence). Germline trimming cut 5 bases from V and 1 base from J; bases unmatched to any gene: 4. Written as DNA, the CDR3 is TGTGCCAGCAGCACCGGGACAGCCCAAGAGACCCAGTACTTC. The encoded protein is CASSTGTAQETQYF.

This rearrangement joins TRBV4-3 to TRBJ1-1; the match to TRBD1 covers 7 bases. The CDR3 spans 13 residues. Germline-derived CDR1 and CDR2 are LGHNA and YSLEER. V shed 6 bases, J shed 2 bases, and the junction held 3 bases outside the gene matches. The CDR3 sequence is CASSHRGNTEAFF. Written as DNA, the CDR3 is TGCGCCAGCAGTCACAGGGGTAACACTGAAGCTTTCTTT.

This clone has just one count. The chain links TRBV11-3 to TRBJ2-1; TRBD2 aligns across 10 bases. CDR1 SGHNT and CDR2 YENEEA come from the germline V gene. Trimming removed 1 base from V and 10 bases from J; junction bases left unmatched: 4. The CDR3 runs to 14 residues. CDR3 DNA: TGTGCCAGCAGCTTAGGGACTAGCGGTTTAGAGCAGTTCTTC. It specifies CASSLGTSGLEQFF.

The V gene is TRBV4-1, the J gene TRBJ1-2; 7 bases agree with TRBD1. The CDR3 totals 14 residues. Per germline, CDR1 MGHRA and CDR2 YSYEKL. With V trimmed by 0 bases and J by 4 bases, 2 bases remained unmatched. As DNA, the CDR3 is TGCGCCAGCAGCCAAGACGGGGACAGCTATGGCTACACCTTC. Its protein product is CASSQDGDSYGYTF.

The chain recombines TRBV11-1 with TRBJ1-2; 8 positions match TRBD1. This CDR3 comprises 15 residues. The V segment lost 1 base and the J segment 4 bases; nucleotides outside the gene matches: 5. Per germline, CDR1 SGHAT and CDR2 FQDESV (reference sequence). The CDR3 DNA follows: TGTGCCAGCAGCTTAGAATCCACAGGGGGCTATGGCTACACCTTC. This codes for CASSLESTGGYGYTF.

The chain couples TRBV5-6 to TRBJ1-6, with 7 bases lining up with TRBD1. This CDR3 has 14 amino acids. Germline V CDR1 and CDR2: SGHDT, YYEEEE. Unmatched junction bases numbered 7, after V lost 3 bases and J lost 10 bases. The CDR3 nucleotides read TGTGCCAGCAGCTCCGCGACAGGGCCCTCACCCCTCCACTTT. Encoded protein: CASSSATGPSPLHF.

The genes are TRBV5-1 and TRBJ2-3; TRBD2 matches at 12 bases. The CDR3 extends over 17 amino acids. Germline loops: CDR1 SGHRS, CDR2 YFSETQ. V shed 2 bases, J shed 4 bases, and the junction held 8 bases outside the gene matches. CDR3 coding DNA: TGCGCCAGCAGCTTCCGGACTAGCGGGACTACGCCAGATACGCAGTATTTT. It yields the protein CASSFRTSGTTPDTQYF.

This chain connects TRBV4-1 to TRBJ2-7; D might be TRBD2 (5 bases). The CDR3 extends over 14 amino acids. The germline V and J ends were trimmed by 3 bases and 5 bases, with 14 bases remaining between them. Per germline, CDR1 MGHRA and CDR2 YSYEKL. This CDR3 is CASSQASNAHEQYF. In nucleotides, the CDR3 is TGCGCCAGCAGCCAGGCTAGCAACGCCCACGAGCAGTACTTC.

V usage is TRBV10-2 and J usage is TRBJ2-7, with D maybe TRBD1 (6 bases). The CDR3 covers 13 residues. CDR1 is WSHSY, CDR2 SAAADI, per germline. Trimming shortened V by 8 bases and J by 0 bases, and 11 bases separated the two germline ends. Here the CDR3 DNA reads TGCGCCAGCTCCGGGACACCCTCCTACGAGCAGTACTTC. It is translated as CASSGTPSYEQYF.

The CDR3 nucleotides are TGCGCCAGCAGCTTGGCAGGGTCCTACGAGCAGTACTTC. Its protein product is CASSLAGSYEQYF. The V call is TRBV5-1, the J call TRBJ2-7; perhaps TRBD1 as D (5 bases). The germline V and J ends were trimmed by 0 bases and 1 base, with 5 bases remaining between them. CDR3 length: 13 amino acids. From germline, CDR1 is SGHRS and CDR2 YFSETQ.

The chain links TRBV7-2 to TRBJ1-2; a weak D match, TRBD1 (6 bases). Looked up from germline, CDR1 is SGHTA and CDR2 is FQGNSA. The V and J ends lost 1 base and 1 base respectively, with 10 bases between them. CDR3 length: 15 residues. CDR3 in amino acids: CASSLENRVNYGYTF. CDR3 bases: TGTGCCAGCAGCTTAGAGAACAGGGTTAACTATGGCTACACCTTC.